These 18 T cell receptor beta chains came from one sample sequenced in a study of cytomegalovirus exposure and HLA in healthy donors (dated by TCRdb to about 2017). The library was produced with the immunoSEQ multiplex PCR assay. For the multiplex PCR, a mixture combining 60 forward primers for TCR Vbeta segments and 13 reverse primers for TCR Jbeta segments was used. TCRdb retrieved this table from immuneACCESS and kept in-frame rearrangements only. Not all clones are present; in checked studies, unresolved V genes account for under half, and no reason is known for the remainder. This sample comprises 170,000 or so clones, around three quarters of them detected only once. The ten most abundant clones make up 5% to 7% of the sample. The sample comprised PBMCs. These receptors were obtained from a man aged 40-49 years in good health and CMV-seronegative.

The chain uses TRBV5-1 and TRBJ2-3; D gene uncertain. Germline V gene data show CDR1 as SGHRS and CDR2 as YFSETQ. Trimming cost V 0 bases and J 5 bases, with 4 bases left between them. This CDR3 comprises 12 residues. The CDR3 here is CASSLDIDTQYF. The CDR3 coding sequence is TGCGCCAGCAGCTTGGATATAGATACGCAGTATTTT.

The chain couples TRBV7-9 to TRBJ1-1, with TRBD1 matching over 7 bases. The CDR3 spans 16 residues. Germline V gives CDR1 SEHNR, CDR2 FQNEAQ (reference sequence). V lost 5 bases, J lost 3 bases, and 12 bases stayed unmatched. The CDR3 sequence: CASSKAGGGGDTEAFF. The DNA for the CDR3 is TGTGCCAGCAGCAAAGCAGGGGGAGGAGGGGACACTGAAGCTTTCTTT.

V and J are TRBV29-1 and TRBJ2-7; TRBD2 is a possible D gene (5 bases). The CDR3 totals 10 residues. Between the trimmed V and J ends, which lost 4 bases and 7 bases, there was a span of 8 bases. From germline, CDR1 is SQVTM and CDR2 ANQGSEA. CDR3 amino acids: CSVVTGEQYF. DNA of the CDR3: TGCAGCGTTGTAACGGGGGAGCAGTACTTC.

This clone appeared a few times. The J gene is TRBJ1-1, the V gene TRBV12-5; the D gene is possibly TRBD1 (5 bases). The germline CDR1 and CDR2 sequences are LGHNT and FRNRAP. The CDR3 consists of 14 residues. Trimming stripped 5 bases from V and 0 bases from J, with 10 bases between. The CDR3 region is CASGRTYMNTEAFF. Written as DNA, the CDR3 is TGTGCTAGTGGTCGGACATATATGAACACTGAAGCTTTCTTT. Supplemented by reference TRBV12-5 and TRBJ1-1, the full variable domain reads DARVTQTPRHKVTEMGQEVTMRCQPILGHNTVFWYRQTMMQGLELLAYFRNRAPLDDSGMPKDRFSAEMPDATLATLKIQPSEPRDSAVYFCASGRTYMNTEAFFGQGTRLTVV.

The chain has TRBV30 and TRBJ1-1; 9 positions match TRBD1. Germline V gene lookup returns CDR1 GTSNPN and CDR2 SVGIG (reference sequence). V shed 3 bases, J shed 5 bases, and the junction held 10 bases outside the gene matches. The CDR3 is 15 amino acids. The CDR3 DNA is TGTGCCTGGAGCTCAAAGGGGACAGGGAAAACTGAAGCTTTCTTT. It specifies CAWSSKGTGKTEAFF. The variable domain in full, completed from reference TRBV30 and TRBJ1-1, reads SQTIHQWPATLVQPVGSPLSLECTVEGTSNPNLYWYRQAAGRGLQLLFYSVGIGQISSEVPQNLSASRPQDRQFILSSKKLLLSDSGFYLCAWSSKGTGKTEAFFGQGTRLTVV.

The V gene is TRBV5-1, the J gene TRBJ2-1; TRBD2 matches at 7 bases. The germline gives CDR1 SGHRS, CDR2 YFSETQ. This CDR3 has 15 residues. V lost 7 bases and J lost 3; bases outside the gene matches: 10. The CDR3, as DNA: TGCGCCAGCTCCCTGGGGGGGGGTAACTACAATGAGCAGTTCTTC. This gives the protein CASSLGGGNYNEQFF.

The chain carries TRBV19 and TRBJ1-5, with TRBD1 matching 8 bases. This CDR3 comprises 16 residues. CDR1 LNHDA and CDR2 SQIVND come from the germline V gene (reference sequence). V lost 3 bases to trimming and J lost 1 base; unmatched junction nucleotides: 5. The CDR3 loop is CASSIDRGLSNQPQHF. The CDR3 DNA is TGTGCCAGTAGTATTGACAGGGGATTGAGCAATCAGCCCCAGCATTTT.

The V and J genes are TRBV7-3 and TRBJ2-2, with D possibly matching TRBD2 (6 bases). This CDR3 has 19 residues. Trimming shortened V by 2 bases and J by 1 base, and 20 bases separated the two germline ends. The germline gives CDR1 SGHTA, CDR2 FQGTGA. DNA for the CDR3: TGTGCCAGCAGCTTAGACGGTGGGGGACTGAAAAAGAACACCGGGGAGCTGTTTTTT. This translates into CASSLDGGGLKKNTGELFF.

The chain links TRBV6-5 to TRBJ2-5, with D perhaps matching TRBD1 (5 bases). Gene TRBJ2-7 matches the end of the DNA better, so the J call may be wrong. CDR1 MNHEY and CDR2 SVGAGI come from the germline V gene. This CDR3 is built from 14 residues. CDR3 coding DNA: TGTGCCAGCAGTTACCGACAGTACTCCTACGAGCAGTACTTC. The encoded protein is CASSYRQYSYEQYF.

Remarks on this clone: At the DNA level, this CDR3 is encoded by other sequences in the same sample as well. The V call is TRBV18, the J call TRBJ2-2; no definite D call. CDR1 is KGHSH and CDR2 is LQKENI in the germline V gene. This CDR3 spans 13 amino acids. V lost 3 bases, J lost 5 bases, and 7 bases lay in between. The CDR3 nucleotides read TGTGCCAGCTCACCCCCCGGGACCGGGGAGCTGTTTTTT. This sequence encodes CASSPPGTGELFF.

V gene TRBV11-3 combines with J gene TRBJ2-3; 7 nucleotides line up with TRBD1. The V gene's germline CDR1 is SGHNT and CDR2 YENEEA. The trim removed 4 bases at V and 0 bases at J, leaving 10 bases unmatched. CDR3 size: 17 residues. CDR3 sequence reads: CASSSGTDFASTDTQYF. The CDR3 bases are TGTGCCAGCAGCTCAGGGACAGACTTCGCTAGCACAGATACGCAGTATTTT.

The chain links TRBV18 to TRBJ1-1; TRBD1 is a possible D gene (5 bases). The germline V gene has CDR1 KGHSH and CDR2 LQKENI. Trimming stripped 10 bases from V and 3 bases from J, with 15 bases between. There are 13 residues in the CDR3. In DNA, the CDR3 is TGTGCCAACCGGGACTCCCGGGACACTGAAGCTTTCTTT. It yields the protein CANRDSRDTEAFF.

The rearrangement links TRBV5-1 to TRBJ1-4; 9 bases line up with TRBD1. Germline CDR1 SGHRS, CDR2 YFSETQ. Germline trimming cut 5 bases from V and 3 bases from J; bases unmatched to any gene: 8. CDR3 length: 16 residues. CDR3 protein: CASRGTGGRSNEKLFF. In DNA form, the CDR3 reads TGCGCCAGCAGGGGTACAGGGGGCAGGTCTAATGAAAAACTGTTTTTT. The full variable domain, in which reference TRBV5-1 and TRBJ1-4 provide the parts outside the CDR3, is KAGVTQTPRYLIKTRGQQVTLSCSPISGHRSVSWYQQTPGQGLQFLFEYFSETQRNKGNFPGRFSGRQFSNSRSEMNVSTLELGDSALYLCASRGTGGRSNEKLFFGSGTQLSVL.

This clone has only a few counts. CDR3 sequence: CSARGGGEQYF. CDR3 coding DNA: TGCAGTGCCCGAGGGGGGGGCGAGCAGTACTTC. This rearrangement joins TRBV20-1 to TRBJ2-7, with D maybe TRBD2 (7 bases). CDR1 and CDR2 from the germline V gene are DFQATT and SNEGSKA (reference sequence). V was trimmed by 6 bases and J by 6 bases, leaving 12 bases between them. CDR3 length equals 11 residues.

The V call is TRBV5-1, the J call TRBJ1-3, with 8 bases fitting TRBD1. This CDR3 is 14 amino acids long. The germline gives CDR1 SGHRS, CDR2 YFSETQ. Germline trimming cut 4 bases from V and 4 bases from J; bases unmatched to any gene: 4. CDR3 in amino acids: CASSAGTGGNTIYF. The CDR3 DNA follows: TGCGCCAGCAGCGCGGGGACAGGAGGAAACACCATATATTTT.

Here the CDR3 DNA reads TGTGCCAGCAGCTTAGGGGGGCAGCCCCCAATTAACACTGAAGCTTTCTTT. Translation: CASSLGGQPPINTEAFF. The rearrangement links TRBV7-9 to TRBJ1-1, with a possible D match to TRBD1 (6 bases). This CDR3 region has 17 residues. Trimming took off 1 base at V and 2 bases at J, with 17 bases between the two ends. CDR1 SEHNR and CDR2 FQNEAQ come from the germline V gene (reference sequence).

This chain connects TRBV6-6 to TRBJ2-7; a possible D gene is TRBD1 (5 bases). CDR3 length equals 14 residues. Between the trimmed V and J ends, which lost 0 bases and 1 base, there was a span of 7 bases. Germline V gene sequence: CDR1 MNHNY, CDR2 SVGAGI (reference sequence). This chain's CDR3 is CASSYSRQSYEQYF. The CDR3 DNA is TGTGCCAGCAGTTACTCGAGACAGTCCTACGAGCAGTACTTC.

V usage is TRBV5-5 and J usage is TRBJ1-1; TRBD1 aligns across 7 bases. The CDR3 is 13 amino acids. The trim removed 4 bases at V and 4 bases at J, leaving 4 bases unmatched. Germline CDR1 reads SGHKS; CDR2 reads YYEKEE (reference sequence). Here the CDR3 reads CASSTRQGTEAFF. The CDR3, as DNA: TGTGCCAGCAGCACCAGACAGGGCACTGAAGCTTTCTTT.